This TCR beta chain comes out of a study of blood T cells in healthy people across ages. The authors drew about 9.5 milliliters of peripheral blood from each donor. Total RNA amounts of at least 6 micrograms were extracted per sample. The second PCR ran roughly 6 to 11 cycles with a sample-barcoded 5' primer and J-beta primers. A tag from a template-switch adaptor with 12 random nucleotides marked each cDNA molecule. TCRdb processed the 5' RACE reads anew with MiXCR; each CDR3 protein has one entry. Here the sample spans 650,000 to 950,000 distinct CDR3 sequences, 44% being singletons. The CDR3 has 15 amino acids. Per germline, CDR1 SGHDN and CDR2 FVKESK. This clonotype has only a few counts. The junction departs from germline at one end; a sequencing error may be responsible.

Sequenced material: blood. V is TRBV14 and J is TRBJ2-1, with a tentative D call TRBD1 (8 bases). The receptor was isolated from a man in his sixties in good health. The CDR3 is CASSTLQGGRNGQFF. The CDR3 nucleotides are TGTGCCAGCAGCACCTTACAGGGGGGGCGGAATGGGCAGTTCTTC.